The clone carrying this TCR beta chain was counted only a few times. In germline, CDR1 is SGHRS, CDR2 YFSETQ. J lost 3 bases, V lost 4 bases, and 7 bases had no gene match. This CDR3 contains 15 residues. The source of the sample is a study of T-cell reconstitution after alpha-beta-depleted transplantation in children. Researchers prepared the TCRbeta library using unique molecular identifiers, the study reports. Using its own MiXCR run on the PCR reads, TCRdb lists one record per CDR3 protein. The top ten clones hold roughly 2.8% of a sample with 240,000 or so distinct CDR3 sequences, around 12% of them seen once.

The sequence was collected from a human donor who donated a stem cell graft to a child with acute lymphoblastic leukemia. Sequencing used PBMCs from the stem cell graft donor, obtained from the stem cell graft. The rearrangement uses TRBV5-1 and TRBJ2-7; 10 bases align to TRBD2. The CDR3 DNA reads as TGCGCCAGCAGCCAAATGAGCGGGAGGGGCTACGAGCAGTACTTC. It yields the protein CASSQMSGRGYEQYF.